A selection of T cell receptor beta chains follows, all from one sample in a study of human T cells and chemical hapten exposure. TCRdb re-called the RACE reads with MiXCR, one entry per CDR3 protein. The sample includes about 360,000 distinct CDR3 sequences, under 9% seen only once; the top ten take around 8.2%. The specimen comprised whole blood, sampled in connection with sensitization to the hapten diphenylcyclopropenone (DPC). The receptors come from a woman younger than 30 with alopecia areata. Some clones in this sample may be carry-over from other donors' samples. Each CDR3 is given with its conserved first and last residue. D genes are given only for firm matches. Clone sizes are given selectively: once, few, many, or a class where the clone is expanded.

abundance	j_gene	v_gene	d_gene	CDR3nt	CDR3aa
NA	TRBJ2-1	TRBV2	TRBD2	TGTGCCAGCAGTCCGGAGCCGGTGCTAGCGGGGGACTACAATGAGCAGTTCTTC	CASSPEPVLAGDYNEQFF
few	TRBJ2-4	TRBV21-1	NA	TGTGCCAGCAGCAAAGTCGAGCGGGCCAAAAACATTCAGTACTTC	CASSKVERAKNIQYF
few	TRBJ2-2	TRBV7-8	TRBD1	TGTGCCAGCAGCTCCCGGACAGGGGGCACTCGCACCGGGGAGCTGTTTTTT	CASSSRTGGTRTGELFF
many	TRBJ2-7	TRBV29-1	NA	TGCAGCGTGGAAGCCGGGACCCGCTACGAGCAGTACTTC	CSVEAGTRYEQYF
few	TRBJ1-6	TRBV5-1	NA	TGCGCCAGCAGCCCGGACGGGGTAGGTTCACCCCTCCACTTT	CASSPDGVGSPLHF
many	TRBJ2-7	TRBV4-2	TRBD1	TGTGCCAGCAGCCCTGGACAGGGGGGAGACGAGCAGTACTTC	CASSPGQGGDEQYF
few	TRBJ1-5	TRBV6-5	NA	TGTGCCAGCAGATCAGGTCCTTATAGCAATCAGCCCCAGCATTTT	CASRSGPYSNQPQHF
many	TRBJ1-1	TRBV7-2	NA	TGTGCCAGCAGCTCGGACAGAGACTACACTGAAGCTTTCTTT	CASSSDRDYTEAFF
few	TRBJ2-3	TRBV5-5	NA	TGTGCCAGCAGCTTGGTGGGGGAAGTGTCAGATACGCAGTATTTT	CASSLVGEVSDTQYF
few	TRBJ1-3	TRBV5-1	NA	TGCGCCAGCAGCTTCGGGTCCTACCAACTCTCTGGAAACACCATATATTTT	CASSFGSYQLSGNTIYF
many	TRBJ2-6	TRBV7-3	NA	TGTGCCAGCAGCTCCGACGTAGCTGGGGCCAACGTCCTGACTTTC	CASSSDVAGANVLTF
NA	TRBJ2-7	TRBV9	NA	TGTGCCAGCAGCGTAGGGCCGTGGCTGTACGAGCAGTACTTC	CASSVGPWLYEQYF
NA	TRBJ1-2	TRBV3-1	NA	TGTGCCAGCAGCCAAGATGCGGCTAGCTATGGCTACACCTTC	CASSQDAASYGYTF
few	TRBJ2-7	TRBV18	NA	TGTGCCAGCTCACCTGGGGGCCACGAGCAGTACTTC	CASSPGGHEQYF
NA	TRBJ1-4	TRBV12-3/TRBV12-4	NA	TGTGCCAGCAGCCGAACCCGCGGACGGACTACGGAGGAAAAACTGTTTTTT	CASSRTRGRTTEEKLFF
few	TRBJ1-1	TRBV6-6	NA	TGTGCCAGCAGTTACTCTGCGGTTACTGAAGCTTTCTTT	CASSYSAVTEAFF
many	TRBJ2-5	TRBV5-1	TRBD2	TGCGCCAGCAGCTCTCAGCGGGGGGGCCCGGTTGGTGAGACCCAGTACTTC	CASSSQRGGPVGETQYF
many	TRBJ2-5	TRBV7-2	NA	TGTGCCAGCAGCTGGGACCAAGAGACCCAGTACTTC	CASSWDQETQYF
many	TRBJ2-7	TRBV7-3	TRBD1	TGTGCCAGCAGCCCCCGACCGGGACAGGGGACCGAGCAGTACTTC	CASSPRPGQGTEQYF
few	TRBJ1-3	TRBV5-7	NA	TGTGCCAGCAGCTCGGACAGTTATCGAAACACCATATATTTT	CASSSDSYRNTIYF
few	TRBJ1-1	TRBV5-8	NA	TGTGCCAGCAGCTTGGCCTGGTCCCAGGGTGTCGATGAAGCTTTCTTT	CASSLAWSQGVDEAFF
few	TRBJ1-2	TRBV20-1	NA	TGCAGTGCTAGAGATCACAATTTTGGCTACACCTTC	CSARDHNFGYTF
few	TRBJ2-7	TRBV29-1	NA	TGCAGCGTTGAAGAGGGAGAGCAGTACTTC	CSVEEGEQYF
many	TRBJ2-1	TRBV4-3	TRBD1	TGCGCCAGCAGCCGAGCCGGGACAGGGATAAACAATGAGCAGTTCTTC	CASSRAGTGINNEQFF
few	TRBJ1-2	TRBV3-1	TRBD1	TGTGCCAGCAGCCTTATACCGGGACAGGGCTCTGGCTACACCTTC	CASSLIPGQGSGYTF
few	TRBJ2-2	TRBV3-1	NA	TGTGCCAGCAGCCAAGTACAGGGTCCCGGGGAGCTGTTTTTT	CASSQVQGPGELFF
many	TRBJ1-2	TRBV2	NA	TGTGCCAGCAATGAGGTTCTCGGCTATGGCTACACCTTC	CASNEVLGYGYTF
many	TRBJ1-2	TRBV12-5	TRBD1	TGTGCTAGTGGTTTGCCGAGGGACAGAAGGATTGCAAGCTATGGCTACACCTTC	CASGLPRDRRIASYGYTF
NA	TRBJ1-6	TRBV4-1	NA	TGCGCCAGCAGCCAACCCTTCGGGGGGTATAATTCACCCCTCCACTTT	CASSQPFGGYNSPLHF
NA	TRBJ2-1	TRBV10-3	NA	TGTGCCATCAGTGAGTCGAAAACTAGTGCCCCCAATGAGCAGTTCTTC	CAISESKTSAPNEQFF
many	TRBJ1-1	TRBV18	TRBD1	TGTGCCAGCTCACCAATGGGACAGGGCATAAACACTGAAGCTTTCTTT	CASSPMGQGINTEAFF
few	TRBJ1-6	TRBV6-5	NA	TGTGCCAGCAGTGATACCGTAGGGACCTATTCACCCCTCCACTTT	CASSDTVGTYSPLHF
few	TRBJ2-1	TRBV15	TRBD2	TGTGCCACCAGCAGAGATCTGGGCGGGGGTCAATATGAGCAGTTCTTC	CATSRDLGGGQYEQFF
many	TRBJ2-1	TRBV14	NA	TGTGCCAGCAGCCACTTGGACGTCCGGGGGGAGCAGTTCTTC	CASSHLDVRGEQFF
few	TRBJ2-7	TRBV18	NA	TGTGCCAGCTCACCACGGGAAGACCCCTACGAGCAGTACTTC	CASSPREDPYEQYF
many	TRBJ2-7	TRBV6-6	NA	TGTGCCAGCAGTCAGGGGTTCTTCTACGAGCAGTACTTC	CASSQGFFYEQYF
many	TRBJ1-4	TRBV5-1	TRBD1	TGCGCCAGCAGCACTCAAAACCCGGGACAGGGCGGTGAAAAACTGTTTTTT	CASSTQNPGQGGEKLFF
NA	TRBJ2-7	TRBV28	TRBD1	TGTGCCAGCAGTCGACCGGTGACAGGGATATGGGTAAATTTGTTCGAGCAGTACTTC	CASSRPVTGIWVNLFEQYF
few	TRBJ1-1	TRBV5-1	TRBD1	TGCGCCAGCAGTTTCGACAGGGGGACCACTGAAGCTTTCTTT	CASSFDRGTTEAFF
many	TRBJ2-5	TRBV5-8	TRBD2	TGTGCCAGCAGCTTGGCTGCGGTAGCGGGGAGAAACGGGGAGACCCAGTACTTC	CASSLAAVAGRNGETQYF
many	TRBJ2-7	TRBV20-1	TRBD1	TGCAGTGCTAGAGATCAGGACAGGGGCTGGGCTGGTTCCTACGAGCAGTACTTC	CSARDQDRGWAGSYEQYF
many	TRBJ2-2	TRBV6-5	NA	TGTGCCAGCAGTTATTTACAGGGGAACACCGGGGAGCTGTTTTTT	CASSYLQGNTGELFF
many	TRBJ2-1	TRBV7-2	TRBD2	TGTGCCAGCACCCCCGCCGGCGGGGGATACAATGAGCAGTTCTTC	CASTPAGGGYNEQFF
NA	TRBJ1-2	TRBV29-1	TRBD1	TGCAGCGTATATCCCGGGACAGGGGGCGATGGCTACACCTTC	CSVYPGTGGDGYTF
few	TRBJ2-1	TRBV18	NA	TGTGCCAGCTCACCACCGACAGGTCCTAATGAGCAGTTCTTC	CASSPPTGPNEQFF
NA	TRBJ2-4	TRBV20-1	NA	TGCAGTGCTAGAGATCACAGGGAGGGGATAGCCAAAAACATTCAGTACTTC	CSARDHREGIAKNIQYF
few	TRBJ2-7	TRBV10-3	TRBD1	TGTGCCATCAGACGGACAGGGGGTGACGAGCAGTACTTC	CAIRRTGGDEQYF
NA	TRBJ1-3	TRBV14	NA	TGTGCCAGCAGCTGGGTATCTTGGGAAAACACCATATATTTT	CASSWVSWENTIYF
NA	TRBJ1-5	TRBV27	NA	TGTGCCAGCAGTTCGTCCACAGGGTTATGGAATCAGGCCCAGCATTTT	CASSSSTGLWNQAQHF
NA	TRBJ1-6	TRBV7-2	NA	TGTGCCAGCAGCCACACAGGGAATTCACCCCTCCACTTT	CASSHTGNSPLHF
few	TRBJ2-2	TRBV4-1	NA	TGCGCCAGCAGCCTGGTGATAACTGGGGAGCTGTTTTTT	CASSLVITGELFF
many	TRBJ2-5	TRBV27	TRBD1	TGTGCCAGCAGGGACAGGCCTGCACCGATGGAGTCCCAGTACTTC	CASRDRPAPMESQYF
NA	TRBJ1-5	TRBV10-3	NA	TGTGCCATCAGTGAAACTGACACAGCTTCTCAGCCCCAGCATTTT	CAISETDTASQPQHF
many	TRBJ2-5	TRBV5-1	NA	TGCGCCAGCAGCTTGGGGCCACCTAAAAAGACCCAGTACTTC	CASSLGPPKKTQYF
many	TRBJ2-1	TRBV7-3	TRBD2	TGTGCCAGCAGCCGGACTAGCGGGGGGGCCGATCAAGTGAATGAGCAGTTCTTC	CASSRTSGGADQVNEQFF